The present entry profiles one TCR beta chain with its context. Its antigen remains unidentified. TCRalpha and TCRbeta libraries used 5'RACE with constant-segment primers and UMIs. TCRdb re-called the 5' RACE reads with MiXCR, one entry per CDR3 protein. The data hold about 200,000 distinct CDR3 sequences, with 9.5% observed a single time. This specimen comes from a study of T-cell memory formation after mild COVID-19. Whole-study context: Each donor largely had its own TCR clusters.

Germline V gene lookup returns CDR1 SEHNR and CDR2 FQNEAQ (reference sequence). With V trimmed by 5 bases and J by 4 bases, 9 bases remained unmatched. CDR3 length: 15 amino acids. The study, taken as a whole, reports: CD4/CD8 balance held among clones contracting day 15 to 85, and later expanders leaned CD4+.

The TCR sequence derives from a man in his late teens or twenties who had mild COVID-19 (a few samples of this study predate the infection). Cell type and time point are not known. This rearrangement joins TRBV7-9 to TRBJ2-5; 8 bases line up with TRBD2. Material: PBMCs or a T cell subset sorted from them (not recorded which). As DNA, the CDR3 is TGTGCCAGCAGCGCGTCCGGGAGGGGGAGAGAGACCCAGTACTTC. This encodes CASSASGRGRETQYF.